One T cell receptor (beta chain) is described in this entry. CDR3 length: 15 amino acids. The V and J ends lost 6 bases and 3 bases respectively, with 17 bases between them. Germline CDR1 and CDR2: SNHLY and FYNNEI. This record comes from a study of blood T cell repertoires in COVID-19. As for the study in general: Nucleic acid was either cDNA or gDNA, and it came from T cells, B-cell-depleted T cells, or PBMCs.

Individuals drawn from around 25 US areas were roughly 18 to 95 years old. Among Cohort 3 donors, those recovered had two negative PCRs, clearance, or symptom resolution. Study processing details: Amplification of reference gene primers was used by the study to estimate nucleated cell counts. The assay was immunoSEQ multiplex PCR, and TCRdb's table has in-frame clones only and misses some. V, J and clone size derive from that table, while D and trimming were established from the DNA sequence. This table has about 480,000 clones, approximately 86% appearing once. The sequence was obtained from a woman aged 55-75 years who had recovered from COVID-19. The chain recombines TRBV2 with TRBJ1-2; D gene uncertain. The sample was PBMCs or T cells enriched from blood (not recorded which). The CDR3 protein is CASRFDYLEDYGYTF. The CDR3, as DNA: TGTGCCAGCAGATTTGATTATCTTGAGGACTATGGCTACACCTTC.